What follows are 30 T cell receptor beta chains derived from one specimen sequenced in a study of tumor-infiltrating lymphocytes in primary liver carcinoma. Reverse transcription of roughly 0.5 ug total RNA with a constant-region primer produced TCR beta cDNA. Each TCR beta library was derived from three nested multiplex PCR rounds that employed slightly modified ARM-PCR. Two initial PCR rounds of roughly 10 cycles each paired TRBV1-TRBV30 forward primers with a C-beta reverse primer. TCRdb re-called the multiplex PCR reads through MiXCR, storing one row per CDR3 protein. Here the sample spans about 200,000 distinct CDR3 sequences, approximately 86% being singletons. Joint extraction of RNA and DNA used 20-30 mg of bulk tissue that was unsorted. Source material: tumor tissue from primary liver carcinoma. The receptors here all came from a man aged 35 to 55 with primary liver carcinoma and hepatitis B virus infection.

V usage is TRBV29-1 and J usage is TRBJ2-2; 8 bases map to TRBD1. The CDR3 consists of 13 residues. CDR1 and CDR2 from the germline V gene are SQVTM and ANQGSEA. V was clipped by 6 bases and J by 9 bases; unmatched bases: 9. In nucleotides, the CDR3 is TGCAGCGTCAATACAGGGGGGAGCTGGGAGCTGTTTTTT. Translating it yields CSVNTGGSWELFF.

CDR3 protein: CAGRWGRHARELFF. The CDR3, as DNA: TGTGCCGGCCGTTGGGGGAGGCACGCCAGGGAGCTGTTTTTT. The chain employs TRBV12-3 or TRBV12-4 and TRBJ2-2, with D possibly TRBD2 on 6 matching bases. Trimming pared 11 bases from V and 9 bases from J, leaving 22 bases between. The CDR3 is 14 residues long.

On this clonotype: An end of the junction differs from the germline gene, which may be a read error. The chain has TRBV12-3 or TRBV12-4 and TRBJ1-5; no firm D call. The CDR3 length is 14 residues. The CDR3 loop reads CASNLRLSNQPQHF. The CDR3 DNA is TGTGCCAGCAATTTACGGCTGAGCAATCAGCCCCAGCATTTT.

This clonotype appeared once. Germline is not matched at one junction end, which may reflect a read error. The chain uses TRBV29-1 and TRBJ2-3, with 7 bases aligning to TRBD2. CDR3 length equals 14 residues. Germline CDR1 SQVTM, CDR2 ANQGSEA. The CDR3 here is CSVETSLSIDAQYF. The CDR3 DNA is TGCAGCGTTGAGACTAGCCTTAGCATAGATGCGCAGTATTTT.

Worth noting for this clonotype: The junction departs from the called germline gene at one end, perhaps through a read error. The DNA of the CDR3 is TGCGCTAGCAGCCAAGATCTGGGAGTGGGAGATACGCAGTATTTT. This encodes CASSQDLGVGDTQYF. V usage is TRBV4-3 and J usage is TRBJ2-3; D possibly corresponds to TRBD2 (5 bases). The V gene's germline CDR1 is LGHNA and CDR2 YSLEER. This CDR3 has 15 amino acids.

On this clonotype itself: One junction end disagrees with the germline gene, perhaps due to a read error. The chain uses TRBV30 and TRBJ2-1; D call uncertain. The length of the CDR3 is 13 residues. The germline CDR1 and CDR2 sequences are GTSNPN and SVGIG (reference sequence). Here the CDR3 reads CTWSPSGNNEQFF. The DNA of the CDR3 is TGTACCTGGAGTCCCAGTGGGAATAATGAGCAGTTCTTC.

The chain joins TRBV6-1 to TRBJ2-1; possibly TRBD2 for D (5 bases). The germline V gene has CDR1 MNHNS and CDR2 SASEGT. The CDR3 extends over 13 amino acids. V lost 10 bases and J lost 9, with 19 bases in between. CDR3 nucleotide sequence: TGTGCCAATAGTGAGCGGAAAAACAGTGAGCAGTTCTTC. Its translation: CANSERKNSEQFF.

A word on this clonotype: The junction differs from germline at one of its ends, possibly a read error. V usage is TRBV5-6 and J usage is TRBJ1-2; weak D call: TRBD1 (5 bases). Germline V gene sequence: CDR1 SGHDT, CDR2 YYEEEE. The CDR3 consists of 11 residues. The CDR3 is CASRSGEGYTF. CDR3 DNA sequence: TGTGCCAGCCGCTCGGGGGAAGGCTATACCTTC.

This clonotype appeared a single time. Its ends do not fully match the called genes, so a read error is possible. This chain uses TRBV29-1 with TRBJ1-5; D perhaps matches TRBD1 (5 bases). This CDR3 is 13 amino acids long. Germline-derived CDR1 and CDR2 are SQVTM and ANQGSEA. CDR3 DNA: TGCAGTGTTGTCCGACAGATCAATCAGCCCCAACATTTT. This gives the protein CSVVRQINQPQHF.

To note about this clonotype: Because it lacks the conserved phenylalanine or tryptophan at the end, this CDR3 is likely a read error. The chain is built from TRBV5-1 and TRBJ1-6; TRBD1 agrees at 7 bases. V lost 6 bases to trimming and J lost 5 bases; unmatched junction nucleotides: 11. The CDR3 is made up of 16 amino acids. Germline assignment: CDR1 SGHRS and CDR2 YFSETQ. This chain's CDR3 is CASNDSLTGHNSPLHY. The CDR3 DNA is TGCGCCAGCAACGACAGCCTGACAGGGCATAATTCACCCCTCCACTAT.

As to this clonotype: This likely comes from a read error, as the CDR3 has no conserved phenylalanine or tryptophan at its end. CDR3 in DNA: TGTGTCAGCAGCCCTACGCTAAGCCTCAAAGGTCAGCCCCAGCATTTA. Its protein product is CVSSPTLSLKGQPQHL. This chain connects TRBV12-3 or TRBV12-4 to TRBJ1-5; D is undetermined. The length of the CDR3 is 16 residues.

With respect to this clonotype: At one of its ends the junction is not consistent with the germline gene, which may arise from a read error. The rearrangement links TRBV6-2 or TRBV6-3 to TRBJ2-1; 13 nucleotides agree with TRBD2. Germline V lookup: CDR1 MNHEY, CDR2 SVGEGT. This CDR3 is 17 amino acids long. The CDR3 nucleotides are TGTACCAGCAGCCCGCGGACTAGCGGGAGCTCCTACAATGGACAGTTCTTC. Encoded protein: CTSSPRTSGSSYNGQFF.

With respect to this clonotype: It may be a read error: a sequence one base away is much more abundant. This rearrangement joins TRBV5-1 to TRBJ1-1, with 7 bases matching TRBD1. The CDR3 consists of 15 residues. Germline CDR1 reads SGHRS; CDR2 reads YFSETQ. The CDR3, as DNA: TGCGCCAGCAGCTCCCGACAGGGACTGAACACTGATGCTTTCTTT. This sequence encodes CASSSRQGLNTDAFF.

With respect to this clonotype: A junction end diverges from the germline sequence, so it may reflect a read error. The rearrangement links TRBV5-6 to TRBJ2-1; the D gene is possibly TRBD1 (6 bases). The germline CDR1 and CDR2 sequences are SGHDT and YYEEEE. This CDR3 is 16 amino acids long. The CDR3 here is CASSFKGESRYNEQFF. CDR3 DNA sequence: TGTGCCAGTAGCTTTAAGGGGGAGAGCCGGTACAATGAGCAGTTCTTC.

This clonotype was seen just once. Germline is not matched at one junction end, which may reflect a read error. This chain joins TRBV4-2 and TRBJ2-1; TRBD2 agrees at 7 bases. Germline V gives CDR1 LGHNA, CDR2 YNFKEQ. CDR3 size: 14 residues. In DNA form, the CDR3 reads TGTGCCAGGAGCCAGCGGGGATTGTACAATGAGCAGTTCTTC. It specifies CARSQRGLYNEQFF.

This chain uses TRBV29-1 with TRBJ1-2; 12 bases are a match to TRBD1. This CDR3 is built from 15 residues. Per germline, CDR1 SQVTM and CDR2 ANQGSEA. The chain's CDR3 is CIVSGQGADNYGYTF. The CDR3 DNA is TGCATCGTGTCGGGACAGGGGGCCGACAACTATGGCTACACCTTC.

Note on this clonotype: The junction departs from the called germline gene at one end, perhaps through a read error. The chain uses TRBV6-1 and TRBJ2-3, with 13 nucleotides matching TRBD2. The CDR3 sequence is 14 residues long. From germline, CDR1 is MNHNS and CDR2 SASEGT. The CDR3 coding sequence is TGTGCCAGCGGACTAGCGGGAGAAACATGTACGGAGTATTTT. Translated, it gives CASGLAGETCTEYF.

The V call is TRBV4-3, the J call TRBJ2-2, with 8 bases aligning to TRBD2. This CDR3 contains 18 residues. V lost 2 bases, J lost 2 bases, and 10 bases stayed unmatched. Germline V gene lookup returns CDR1 LGHNA and CDR2 YSLEER. The CDR3, as DNA: TGCGCCAGCAGCCAAACCACTAGCGGACAAACTAACACCGGGGAGCTGTTTTTT. This codes for CASSQTTSGQTNTGELFF.

This clonotype was counted a single time. It is likely a read error, because the conserved phenylalanine at the end of the CDR3 is missing. The chain is built from TRBV6-6 and TRBJ1-1, with 8 bases fitting TRBD1. CDR1 and CDR2 (germline): MNHNY, SVGAGI (reference sequence). This CDR3 region has 13 residues. V gave up 10 bases and J gave up 5 bases; unmatched junction bases: 9. CDR3 DNA sequence: TGTGCCAACAGCACAGGGGGGCCTACTGAAGCTTTCTTA. This sequence encodes CANSTGGPTEAFL.

Concerning this clonotype itself: The junction does not match germline at one end; this may be a read error. This sequence joins TRBV7-8 and TRBJ2-3; D is unclear. Germline V lookup: CDR1 SGHVS, CDR2 FQNEAQ. The CDR3 consists of 14 residues. The CDR3: CASNPARWADTQYF. The CDR3 DNA follows: TGTGCCAGCAACCCTGCCAGGTGGGCAGATACACAGTATTTT.

Note on this clonotype: It may be a read error: a sequence one base away is much more abundant. The genes are TRBV5-1 and TRBJ2-1; 7 nucleotides match TRBD2. CDR1 is SGHRS and CDR2 is YFSETQ in the germline V gene. The CDR3 length is 15 residues. The DNA of the CDR3 is TGCGCCATCAGCAAAACCGGGACTACCTACAATGAGCAGTTCTTC. Its translation: CAISKTGTTYNEQFF.

This clonotype was seen a few times. This chain links TRBV19 with TRBJ2-6; tentatively, D is TRBD1 (6 bases). CDR3 size: 15 residues. Trimming pared 6 bases from V and 2 bases from J, leaving 11 bases between. Germline-derived CDR1 and CDR2 are LNHDA and SQIVND (reference sequence). The CDR3 is CASRKGDAGANVLTF. The DNA of the CDR3 is TGTGCCAGTAGGAAGGGGGATGCTGGGGCCAACGTCCTGACTTTC.

This clonotype was counted a few times. It may be a read error: a sequence one base away is much more abundant. J is TRBJ1-1 and V is TRBV30; D unclear. Trimming took off 4 bases at V and 1 base at J, with 10 bases between the two ends. This CDR3 comprises 13 residues. Germline CDR1 and CDR2: GTSNPN and SVGIG (reference sequence). CDR3 sequence: CAWMNWRNTEAFF. As DNA, the CDR3 is TGTGCCTGGATGAATTGGCGGAACACTGAAGCTTTCTTT.

Many counts were recorded for this clonotype. The J gene is TRBJ1-1, the V gene TRBV28, with 7 bases matching TRBD1. CDR1 and CDR2 from the germline V gene are MDHEN and SYDVKM. V was clipped by 2 bases and J by 0 bases; unmatched bases: 12. The CDR3 totals 18 residues. CDR3: CASSLPPGTAVMNTEAFF. The CDR3 DNA follows: TGTGCCAGCAGTTTACCTCCGGGGACAGCGGTGATGAACACTGAAGCTTTCTTT.

Note on this clonotype: A much larger clone sits a single nucleotide away, making a read error possible. V and J are TRBV5-1 and TRBJ2-1, with D hard to call. From germline, CDR1 is SGHRS and CDR2 YFSETQ. The CDR3 is 13 amino acids. The DNA for the CDR3 is TGCGCCAGCAGCTTGGGGCAAAACGATGAGCATTTCTTC. Its protein is CASSLGQNDEHFF.

Comment on this clonotype: Germline and junction disagree at one end, which may indicate a read error. The V gene is TRBV7-9, the J gene TRBJ2-3; 13 nucleotides agree with TRBD2. The CDR3 runs 15 residues. CDR1 is SEHNR and CDR2 is FQNEAQ in the germline V gene (reference sequence). CDR3 residues: CACSSTSGRWDTQYF. Here the CDR3 DNA reads TGTGCCTGCAGCTCGACTAGCGGGAGGTGGGATACGCAGTATTTT. Full variable domain (rest looked up from reference TRBV7-9 and TRBJ2-3): DTGVSQNPRHKITKRGQNVTFRCDPISEHNRLYWYRQTLGQGPEFLTYFQNEAQLEKSRLLSDRFSAERPKGSFSTLEIQRTEQGDSAMYLCACSSTSGRWDTQYFGPGTRLTVL.

Concerning this clonotype: Its ends do not fully match the called genes, so a read error is possible. The rearrangement links TRBV11-1 to TRBJ2-5; no reliable D call. This CDR3 has 13 amino acids. Germline V lookup: CDR1 SGHAT, CDR2 FQDESV (reference sequence). CDR3 amino acids: CASSLAPGEIQYF. The CDR3 coding sequence is TGTGCCAGCAGCTTAGCGCCTGGAGAGATCCAGTACTTC.

Concerning this clonotype: A clone one base away is much larger, so this may be a read error. As the CDR3 is not closed by the conserved phenylalanine or tryptophan, this likely results from a read error. The chain couples TRBV6-2 or TRBV6-3 to TRBJ2-7, with D tentatively TRBD2 (5 bases). Germline CDR1 and CDR2: MNHEY and SVGEGT. The V and J ends lost 2 bases and 3 bases respectively, with 8 bases between them. The CDR3 is made up of 13 amino acids. This chain's CDR3 is CASSYDYYYEQYL. The CDR3 region has the DNA TGTGCCAGCAGTTACGACTACTACTACGAGCAGTACCTC.

About this clonotype itself: At one end the junction does not follow the germline gene, possibly because of a read error. The chain links TRBV28 to TRBJ2-1, with D possibly TRBD2 on 6 matching bases. Germline assignment: CDR1 MDHEN and CDR2 SYDVKM. CDR3 size: 14 residues. The chain's CDR3 is CASSFTGEFNEQFF. In nucleotides, the CDR3 is TGTGCAAGCAGTTTTACGGGAGAGTTCAATGAGCAGTTCTTC.

On this clonotype: Mismatch with germline at one junction end may stem from a read error. The V and J genes are TRBV29-1 and TRBJ2-3; 7 bases are a match to TRBD2. The germline V gene has CDR1 SQVTM and CDR2 ANQGSEA. CDR3 length equals 14 residues. In nucleotides, the CDR3 is TGCAGTGCCGGGGCGGGAGCCGGCACAATTACGCAATATTTT. It translates to CSAGAGAGTITQYF.